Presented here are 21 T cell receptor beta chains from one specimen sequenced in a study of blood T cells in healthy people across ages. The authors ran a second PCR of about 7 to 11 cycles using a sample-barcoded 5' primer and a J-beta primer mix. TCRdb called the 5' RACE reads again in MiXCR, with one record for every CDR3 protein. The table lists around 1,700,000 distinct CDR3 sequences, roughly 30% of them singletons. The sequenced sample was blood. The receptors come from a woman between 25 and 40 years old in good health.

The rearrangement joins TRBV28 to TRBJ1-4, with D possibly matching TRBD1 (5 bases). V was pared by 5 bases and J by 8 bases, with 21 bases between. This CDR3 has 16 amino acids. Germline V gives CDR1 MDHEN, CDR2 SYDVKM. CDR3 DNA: TGTGCCAGCAGTCGGCCCGGGGGAGGGCTGTTCGAAAAACTGTTTTTT. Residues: CASSRPGGGLFEKLFF.

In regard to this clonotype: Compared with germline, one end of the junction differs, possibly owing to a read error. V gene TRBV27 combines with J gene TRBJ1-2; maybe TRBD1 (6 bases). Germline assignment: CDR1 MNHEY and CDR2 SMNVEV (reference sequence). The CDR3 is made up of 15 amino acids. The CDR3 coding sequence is TGTGCCAGCAGTTTATCATGGGGGGCATTGGATGGCCACACCTTC. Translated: CASSLSWGALDGHTF.

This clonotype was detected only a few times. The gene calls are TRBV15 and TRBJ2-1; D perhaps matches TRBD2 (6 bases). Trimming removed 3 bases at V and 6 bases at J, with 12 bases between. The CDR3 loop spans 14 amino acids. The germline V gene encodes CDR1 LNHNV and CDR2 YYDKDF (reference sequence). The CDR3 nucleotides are TGTGCCACCAGCAGGCGCGGGGTCGTCAATGAGCAGTTCTTC. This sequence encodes CATSRRGVVNEQFF.

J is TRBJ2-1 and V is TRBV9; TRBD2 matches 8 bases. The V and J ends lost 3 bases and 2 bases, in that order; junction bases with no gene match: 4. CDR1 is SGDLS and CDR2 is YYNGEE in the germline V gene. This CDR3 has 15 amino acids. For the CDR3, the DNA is TGTGCCAGCAGCGCCGGGGGGGAAGCCTACAATGAGCAGTTCTTC. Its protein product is CASSAGGEAYNEQFF.

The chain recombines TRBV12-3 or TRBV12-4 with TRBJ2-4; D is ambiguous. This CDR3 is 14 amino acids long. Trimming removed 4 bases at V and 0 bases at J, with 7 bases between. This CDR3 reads CASSYWIAKNIQYF. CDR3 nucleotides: TGTGCCAGCAGTTATTGGATAGCCAAAAACATTCAGTACTTC.

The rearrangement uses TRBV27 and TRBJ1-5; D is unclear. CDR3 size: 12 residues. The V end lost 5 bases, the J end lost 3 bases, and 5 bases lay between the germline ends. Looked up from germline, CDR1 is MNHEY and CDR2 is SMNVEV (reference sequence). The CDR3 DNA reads TGTGCCAGCAGTGCCGACAATCAGCCCCAGCATTTT. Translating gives CASSADNQPQHF.

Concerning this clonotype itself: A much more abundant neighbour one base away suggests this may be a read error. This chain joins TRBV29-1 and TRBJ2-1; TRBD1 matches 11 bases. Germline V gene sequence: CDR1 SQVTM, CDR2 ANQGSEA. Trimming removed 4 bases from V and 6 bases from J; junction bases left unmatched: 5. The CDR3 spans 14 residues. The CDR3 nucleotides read TGCAGCGTTGCTAGGGGGACAGGGGGCAATGAGCAGTTCTTC. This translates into CSVARGTGGNEQFF.

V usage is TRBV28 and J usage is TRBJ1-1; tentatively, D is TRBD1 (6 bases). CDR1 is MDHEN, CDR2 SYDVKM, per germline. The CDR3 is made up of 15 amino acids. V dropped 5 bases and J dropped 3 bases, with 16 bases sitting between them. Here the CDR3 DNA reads TGTGCCAGCAGTGTACAGGGTTCCCTATACACTGAAGCTTTCTTT. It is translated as CASSVQGSLYTEAFF. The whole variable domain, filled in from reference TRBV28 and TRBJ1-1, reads DVKVTQSSRYLVKRTGEKVFLECVQDMDHENMFWYRQDPGLGLRLIYFSYDVKMKEKGDIPEGYSVSREKKERFSLILESASTNQTSMYLCASSVQGSLYTEAFFGQGTRLTVV.

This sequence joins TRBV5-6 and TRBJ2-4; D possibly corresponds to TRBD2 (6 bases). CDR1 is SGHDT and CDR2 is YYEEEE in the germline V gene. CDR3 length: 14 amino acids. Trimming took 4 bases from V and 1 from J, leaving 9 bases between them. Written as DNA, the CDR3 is TGTGCCAGCAGCGGGGGGTGGGCCAAAAACATTCAGTACTTC. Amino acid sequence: CASSGGWAKNIQYF.

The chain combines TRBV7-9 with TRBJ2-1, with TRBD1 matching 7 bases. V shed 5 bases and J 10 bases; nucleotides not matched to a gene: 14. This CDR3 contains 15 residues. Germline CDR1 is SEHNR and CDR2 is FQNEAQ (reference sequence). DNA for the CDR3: TGTGCCAGCAGCGTACGACAGGGTACGATGGACGAGCAGTTCTTC. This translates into CASSVRQGTMDEQFF.

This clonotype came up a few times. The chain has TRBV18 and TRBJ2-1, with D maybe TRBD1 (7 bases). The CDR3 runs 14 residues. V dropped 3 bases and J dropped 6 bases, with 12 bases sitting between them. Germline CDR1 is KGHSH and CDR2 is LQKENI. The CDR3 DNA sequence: TGTGCCAGCTCACCCCAGGGGGGTCTCAATGAGCAGTTCTTC. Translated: CASSPQGGLNEQFF.

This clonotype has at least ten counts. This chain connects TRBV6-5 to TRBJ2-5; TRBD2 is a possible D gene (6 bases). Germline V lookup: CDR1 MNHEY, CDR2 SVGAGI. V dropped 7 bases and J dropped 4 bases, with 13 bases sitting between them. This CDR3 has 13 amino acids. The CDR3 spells CASMGLARETQYF. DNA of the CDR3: TGTGCCAGCATGGGGCTAGCGAGAGAGACCCAGTACTTC.

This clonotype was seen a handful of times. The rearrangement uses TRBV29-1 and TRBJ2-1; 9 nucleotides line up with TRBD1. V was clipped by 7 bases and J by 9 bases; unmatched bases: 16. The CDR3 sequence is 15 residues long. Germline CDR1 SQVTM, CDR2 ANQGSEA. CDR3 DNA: TGCAGCGCCGCCCGGCCGGACAGGGGATTTGGTGAGCAGTTCTTC. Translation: CSAARPDRGFGEQFF.

The CDR3 nucleotides are TGTGCCAGTAGTATGACCAGGAGCTCCTACAATGAGCAGTTCTTC. Its translation is CASSMTRSSYNEQFF. The J gene is TRBJ2-1, the V gene TRBV19; D not resolved. This CDR3 region has 15 residues. Looked up from germline, CDR1 is LNHDA and CDR2 is SQIVND (reference sequence). V shed 3 bases and J shed 0 bases, with 9 bases lying between them.

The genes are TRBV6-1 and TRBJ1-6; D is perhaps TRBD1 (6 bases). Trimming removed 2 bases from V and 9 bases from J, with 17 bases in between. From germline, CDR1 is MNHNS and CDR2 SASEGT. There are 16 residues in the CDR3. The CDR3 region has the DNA TGTGCCAGCAGTGAAACCCCGACAGGAATCACTTCACCCCTCCACTTT. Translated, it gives CASSETPTGITSPLHF.

CDR3 residues: CASSGMTWTGMNTEAFF. As DNA, the CDR3 is TGTGCCAGCAGTGGGATGACGTGGACGGGTATGAACACTGAAGCTTTCTTT. The chain joins TRBV28 to TRBJ1-1, with D unclear. The CDR3 extends over 17 amino acids. V was clipped by 5 bases and J by 0 bases, with 19 bases between them. CDR1 is MDHEN, CDR2 SYDVKM, per germline.

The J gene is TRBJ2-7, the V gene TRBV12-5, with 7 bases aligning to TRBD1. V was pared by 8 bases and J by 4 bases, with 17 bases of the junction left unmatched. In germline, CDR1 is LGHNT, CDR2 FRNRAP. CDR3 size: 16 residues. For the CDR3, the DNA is TGTGCTAGTAGGGGGCACATAAGTGGAAAGGGTTACGAGCAGTACTTC. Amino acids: CASRGHISGKGYEQYF.

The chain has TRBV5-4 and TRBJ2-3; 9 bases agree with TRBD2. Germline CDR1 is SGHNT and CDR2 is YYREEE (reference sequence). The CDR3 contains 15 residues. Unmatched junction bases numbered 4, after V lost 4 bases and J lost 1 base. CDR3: CASSRSGGCTDTQYF. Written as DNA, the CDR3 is TGTGCCAGCAGCCGTAGCGGGGGTTGCACAGATACGCAGTATTTT.

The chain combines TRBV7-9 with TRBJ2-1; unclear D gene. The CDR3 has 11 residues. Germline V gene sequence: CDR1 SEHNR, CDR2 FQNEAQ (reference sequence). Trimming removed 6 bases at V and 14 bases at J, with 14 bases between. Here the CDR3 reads CASSPGTWEFF. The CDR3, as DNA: TGTGCCAGCAGTCCCGGCACCTGGGAGTTCTTC.

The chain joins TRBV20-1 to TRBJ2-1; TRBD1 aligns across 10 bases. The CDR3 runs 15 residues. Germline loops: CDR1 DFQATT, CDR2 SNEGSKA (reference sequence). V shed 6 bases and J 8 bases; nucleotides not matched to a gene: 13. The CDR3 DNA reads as TGCAGTGCGCAGCCGGGACAGGGGCGAATCGATGAGCAGTTCTTC. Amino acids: CSAQPGQGRIDEQFF.

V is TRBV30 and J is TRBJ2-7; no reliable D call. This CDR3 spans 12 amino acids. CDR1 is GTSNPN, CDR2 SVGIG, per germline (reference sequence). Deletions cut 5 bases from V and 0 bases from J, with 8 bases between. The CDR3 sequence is CAWGADSYEQYF. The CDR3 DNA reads TGTGCCTGGGGAGCAGACTCCTACGAGCAGTACTTC.